Below are 6 T cell receptor beta chains sequenced from a single sample in a study of blood T cell repertoires in COVID-19. The assay was immunoSEQ multiplex PCR, and TCRdb's table has in-frame clones only and misses some. The table has roughly 200,000 clones, roughly 84% seen once. Sequenced: PBMCs or T cells enriched from blood (not recorded which). These receptors came from a man aged 25-45 years in a cohort exposed to, infected with or recovered from COVID-19 (not recorded which).

The V and J genes are TRBV29-1 and TRBJ2-3; 9 bases are shared with TRBD2. V shed 3 bases and J 5 bases; nucleotides not matched to a gene: 9. In germline, CDR1 is SQVTM, CDR2 ANQGSEA. This CDR3 has 15 amino acids. The CDR3 region is CSVERGREGRDTQYF. CDR3 DNA sequence: TGCAGCGTTGAGAGGGGGCGGGAGGGCCGAGATACGCAGTATTTT.

This clone ranks as medium-sized. DNA of the CDR3: TGTGCCAGCAGCTCCCGTGAACGGGGAGAGCAGTACTTC. It is translated as CASSSRERGEQYF. This chain uses TRBV7-3 with TRBJ2-7, with TRBD2 as a possible D gene (5 bases). Germline CDR1 SGHTA, CDR2 FQGTGA. CDR3 length: 13 residues. V was trimmed by 4 bases and J by 7 bases, leaving 14 bases between them.

J is TRBJ2-4 and V is TRBV7-3; 8 nucleotides match TRBD1. Trimming cost V 4 bases and J 3 bases; bases outside gene matches: 2. The CDR3 has 14 residues. CDR1 and CDR2 from the germline V gene are SGHTA and FQGTGA. As DNA, the CDR3 is TGTGCCAGCAGCTCCACAGGGGGCAAAAACATTCAGTACTTC. Protein: CASSSTGGKNIQYF.

The chain recombines TRBV28 with TRBJ2-2, with D uncertain. CDR3 size: 14 residues. Trimming left V 7 bases short and J 6 bases short, with 15 bases between. From germline, CDR1 is MDHEN and CDR2 SYDVKM. CDR3 loop: CASTRSVSPGELFF. CDR3 DNA: TGTGCCAGCACCCGATCAGTCAGTCCCGGGGAGCTGTTTTTT.

Here the CDR3 reads CASSPTGETQYF. As DNA, the CDR3 is TGTGCCAGCAGCCCTACGGGAGAGACCCAGTACTTC. The rearrangement joins TRBV5-4 to TRBJ2-5; D unclear. The V gene's germline CDR1 is SGHNT and CDR2 YYREEE (reference sequence). V was shortened by 4 bases and J by 4 bases, with 8 bases between the two germline ends. The CDR3 sequence is 12 residues long.

This chain joins TRBV18 and TRBJ2-7, with 9 bases lining up with TRBD1. CDR3 length: 16 amino acids. J gave up 3 bases and V 4 bases, and 10 bases lay outside the gene matches. Germline CDR1 reads KGHSH; CDR2 reads LQKENI. Here the CDR3 reads CASSRGTGSQDYEQYF. The CDR3 nucleotides are TGTGCCAGCTCACGCGGGACAGGGTCCCAGGACTACGAGCAGTACTTC.